These T cell receptor beta chains were read from a single sample in a study of human T cells and chemical hapten exposure. TCRdb passed the RACE reads through MiXCR, listing each CDR3 protein once. The sample includes 150,000 to 200,000 distinct CDR3 sequences, 20% to 25% of them seen just once. This material consisted of whole blood, taken in connection with sensitization to the hapten diphenylcyclopropenone (DPC). The receptors shown here come from a woman in her thirties or forties with alopecia areata. Some clones in this sample may be carry-over from other donors' samples. CDR3s include the opening cysteine and the closing phenylalanine or tryptophan. Each record gives: V gene, J gene, D gene, clone size, CDR3 DNA, CDR3 protein. A D gene is named only where the DNA matches it firmly. Size values are once, few and many counts, or a class for expanded clones, and some rows have none.

V: TRBV20-1; J: TRBJ2-1; D: NA; size: NA; DNA: TGCAGTGCTAGGCCGGTGAGCTCCTACAATGAGCAGTTCTTC; CDR3: CSARPVSSYNEQFF
V: TRBV6-6; J: TRBJ2-3; D: TRBD2; size: few; DNA: TGTGCCACCTGGACTAGCGACATGGTGGTGGATACGCAGTATTTT; CDR3: CATWTSDMVVDTQYF
V: TRBV20-1; J: TRBJ2-2; D: NA; size: once; DNA: TGCAGTGCTAGAACTACCCCCGGGGAGCTGTTTTTT; CDR3: CSARTTPGELFF
V: TRBV4-1; J: TRBJ2-7; D: NA; size: NA; DNA: TGCGCCAGCAGCCAAGATTCCGGACGAAGGTCCTACGAGCAGTACTTC; CDR3: CASSQDSGRRSYEQYF
V: TRBV20-1; J: TRBJ1-5; D: TRBD1; size: many; DNA: TGCAGTGCTAGGGAGACAGGGCTGGATCAGCCCCAGCATTTT; CDR3: CSARETGLDQPQHF
V: TRBV29-1; J: TRBJ2-3; D: TRBD2; size: few; DNA: TGCAGCGTTCCCCTAGCGGACACAGATACGCAGTATTTT; CDR3: CSVPLADTDTQYF
V: TRBV6-5; J: TRBJ2-1; D: NA; size: NA; DNA: TGTGCCAGCAGTTCAATTCAGGGGTACAATGAGCAGTTCTTC; CDR3: CASSSIQGYNEQFF
V: TRBV29-1; J: TRBJ2-3; D: NA; size: NA; DNA: TGCAGCGTCAGCCAGGGCGGGAACACAGATACGCAGTATTTT; CDR3: CSVSQGGNTDTQYF
V: TRBV6-1; J: TRBJ2-1; D: NA; size: NA; DNA: TGTGCCAGCAGGGTCGTAAATGAGCAGTTCTTC; CDR3: CASRVVNEQFF
V: TRBV4-3; J: TRBJ2-1; D: NA; size: NA; DNA: TGCGCCAGCAGCCAAGAATACAGGCACAACAATGAGCAGTTCTTC; CDR3: CASSQEYRHNNEQFF
V: TRBV28; J: TRBJ1-1; D: NA; size: NA; DNA: TGTGCCAGCAGTTCCTCCGGGGCGGGTGTGAACACTGAAGCTTTCTTT; CDR3: CASSSSGAGVNTEAFF
V: TRBV20-1; J: TRBJ2-2; D: TRBD2; size: many; DNA: TGCAGTGCTAGTGGACTAGCGAACACCGGGGAGCTGTTTTTT; CDR3: CSASGLANTGELFF
V: TRBV20-1; J: TRBJ2-7; D: NA; size: NA; DNA: TGCAGTGCTAAGGGCAGTACCTACGAGCAGTACTTC; CDR3: CSAKGSTYEQYF
V: TRBV20-1; J: TRBJ2-2; D: TRBD2; size: NA; DNA: TGCAGTGCGCCGCTTACCGCGGGACTAGCGGGAGGGGGCACCGGGGAGCTGTTTTTT; CDR3: CSAPLTAGLAGGGTGELFF
V: TRBV2; J: TRBJ2-5; D: NA; size: few; DNA: TGTGCCTCCACTAGGCATTTGGAAGAGACCCAGTACTTC; CDR3: CASTRHLEETQYF
V: TRBV6-6; J: TRBJ2-3; D: TRBD1; size: NA; DNA: TGTGCCAGCACCGGGACAGGGTACACAGATACGCAGTATTTT; CDR3: CASTGTGYTDTQYF
V: TRBV20-1; J: TRBJ2-7; D: NA; size: few; DNA: TGCAGTGCTAGGACCTTTACCCACGAGCAGTACTTC; CDR3: CSARTFTHEQYF
V: TRBV7-2; J: TRBJ2-7; D: NA; size: NA; DNA: TGTGCCAGCAGCTCCCCGATTTTCTACGAGCAGTACTTC; CDR3: CASSSPIFYEQYF
V: TRBV6-2/TRBV6-3; J: TRBJ1-5; D: NA; size: NA; DNA: TGTGCCAGCACCCCTCTTTCCCCGGGACAGCCCCAGCATTTT; CDR3: CASTPLSPGQPQHF
V: TRBV28; J: TRBJ1-2; D: TRBD1; size: NA; DNA: TGTGCCAGCAGTGATGAGAGGGGGCATAACTATGGCTACACCTTC; CDR3: CASSDERGHNYGYTF
V: TRBV11-2; J: TRBJ2-5; D: NA; size: few; DNA: TGTGCCAGCAGCTTACGTCGGTCCACGGAGACCCAGTACTTC; CDR3: CASSLRRSTETQYF
V: TRBV12-3/TRBV12-4; J: TRBJ2-5; D: NA; size: few; DNA: TGTGCCAGCAGTTTGCTCCGGGGCTCCCAAGAGACCCAGTACTTC; CDR3: CASSLLRGSQETQYF
V: TRBV5-6; J: TRBJ2-7; D: NA; size: NA; DNA: TGTGCCAGCAGCTTTTCGGTATTACCGGCCTACGAGCAGTACTTC; CDR3: CASSFSVLPAYEQYF
V: TRBV9; J: TRBJ2-1; D: TRBD1; size: few; DNA: TGTGCCAGCAGCGCCGGGACAGGGTCCTACAATGAGCAGTTCTTC; CDR3: CASSAGTGSYNEQFF
V: TRBV7-9; J: TRBJ2-1; D: NA; size: NA; DNA: TGTGCCAGCGGCAGCAGAGCAGGGTACAATGAGCAGTTCTTC; CDR3: CASGSRAGYNEQFF
V: TRBV20-1; J: TRBJ1-1; D: NA; size: few; DNA: TGCAGTGCTAGTCGACAGAACACTGAAGCTTTCTTT; CDR3: CSASRQNTEAFF
V: TRBV27; J: TRBJ1-2; D: TRBD1; size: few; DNA: TGTGCCAGCAGTTTCCCTCTAAACAGGGGGAATTTTGGCTACACCTTC; CDR3: CASSFPLNRGNFGYTF
V: TRBV10-3; J: TRBJ2-6; D: TRBD1; size: few; DNA: TGTGCCATCAGTGAGGGGACAGGGCACCGATCCGGGGCCAACGTCCTGACTTTC; CDR3: CAISEGTGHRSGANVLTF
V: TRBV2; J: TRBJ1-6; D: NA; size: few; DNA: TGTGCCAGCAGTGAATTTGGACGGGCCGCACCCCTCCACTTT; CDR3: CASSEFGRAAPLHF
V: TRBV7-2; J: TRBJ1-1; D: NA; size: NA; DNA: TGTGCCAGCAGCTTATTCCTTAACACTGAAGCTTTCTTT; CDR3: CASSLFLNTEAFF
V: TRBV4-1; J: TRBJ2-7; D: NA; size: many; DNA: TGCGCCAGCAGCCAAGATTCCCCCGGACTGACCTACGAGCAGTACTTC; CDR3: CASSQDSPGLTYEQYF
V: TRBV6-5; J: TRBJ1-1; D: TRBD1; size: NA; DNA: TGTGCCAGCAGTTACAGACAGGGTAATAGGGCTTTCTTT; CDR3: CASSYRQGNRAFF
V: TRBV28; J: TRBJ2-1; D: NA; size: NA; DNA: TGTGCCAGCAGTTTTCCGGGACGGAAATACAATGAGCAGTTCTTC; CDR3: CASSFPGRKYNEQFF
V: TRBV18; J: TRBJ2-1; D: NA; size: NA; DNA: TGTGCCAGCTCACCACCGTTTTACGGGACTGGGGGTGAGCAGTTCTTC; CDR3: CASSPPFYGTGGEQFF
V: TRBV29-1; J: TRBJ1-2; D: TRBD1; size: NA; DNA: TGCAGCGTTGATGGCTGGTTCGGGACAGGGGGCCATCCTTACACCTTC; CDR3: CSVDGWFGTGGHPYTF
V: TRBV9; J: TRBJ2-5; D: NA; size: NA; DNA: TGTGCCAGCAGCGTAGGATCCCCCCCGGCAGAGACCCAGTACTTC; CDR3: CASSVGSPPAETQYF
V: TRBV7-9; J: TRBJ2-2; D: NA; size: few; DNA: TGTGCCAGCAGCTACGGGACCGGGGAGCTGTTTTTT; CDR3: CASSYGTGELFF
V: TRBV5-1; J: TRBJ2-7; D: NA; size: NA; DNA: TGCGCCAGCAGCTCACCCGGGGACGAGCAGTACTTC; CDR3: CASSSPGDEQYF
V: TRBV2; J: TRBJ1-4; D: NA; size: many; DNA: TGTGCCAGCAGTGAAGGTCTCTCAACTAATGAAAAACTGTTTTTT; CDR3: CASSEGLSTNEKLFF
V: TRBV11-1; J: TRBJ2-2; D: NA; size: few; DNA: TGTGCCAGCAGCTTAGCGTTCGGTGTCGATACCGGGGAGCTGTTTTTT; CDR3: CASSLAFGVDTGELFF
V: TRBV27; J: TRBJ2-1; D: TRBD2; size: NA; DNA: TGTGCCAGCAGTTTATCCAAGCGGGAGGTAAATGAGCAGTTCTTC; CDR3: CASSLSKREVNEQFF
V: TRBV5-1; J: TRBJ1-3; D: TRBD1; size: few; DNA: TGCGCCAGCAGCTGGGGACAGGGAATAGCTGGAAACACCATATATTTT; CDR3: CASSWGQGIAGNTIYF